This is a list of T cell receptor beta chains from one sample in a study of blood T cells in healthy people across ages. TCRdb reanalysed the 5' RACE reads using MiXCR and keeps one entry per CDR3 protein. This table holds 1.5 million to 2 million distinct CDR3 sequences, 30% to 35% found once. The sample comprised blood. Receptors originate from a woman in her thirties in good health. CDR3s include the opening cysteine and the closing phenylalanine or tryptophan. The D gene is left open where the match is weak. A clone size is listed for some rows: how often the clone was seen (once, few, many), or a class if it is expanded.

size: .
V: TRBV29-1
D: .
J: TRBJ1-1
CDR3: CSVEVRGGNTEAFF
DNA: TGCAGCGTTGAAGTAAGGGGGGGGAACACTGAAGCTTTCTTT

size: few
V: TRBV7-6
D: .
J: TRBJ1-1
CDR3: CASSLASQGEAFF
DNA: TGTGCCAGCAGCTTAGCCTCGCAGGGAGAAGCTTTCTTT

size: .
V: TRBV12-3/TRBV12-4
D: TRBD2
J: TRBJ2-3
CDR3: CASSRTSGLSADTQYF
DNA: TGTGCCAGCAGTAGGACTAGCGGGTTGAGCGCAGATACGCAGTATTTT

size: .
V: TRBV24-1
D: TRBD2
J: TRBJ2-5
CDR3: CATSDTGTSGRETQYF
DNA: TGTGCCACCAGTGATACCGGGACTAGCGGGAGAGAGACCCAGTACTTC

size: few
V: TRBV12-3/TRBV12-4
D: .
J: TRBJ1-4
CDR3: CASSFGGTRNEKLFF
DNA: TGTGCCAGCAGTTTTGGGGGGACGCGTAATGAAAAACTGTTTTTT

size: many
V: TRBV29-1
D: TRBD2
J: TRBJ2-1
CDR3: CSVVLASGNIYEQFF
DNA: TGCAGCGTTGTTCTGGCTAGCGGGAACATTTATGAGCAGTTCTTC

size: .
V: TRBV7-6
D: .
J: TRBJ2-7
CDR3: CASSLTPGYDKQYF
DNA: TGTGCCAGCAGCTTAACTCCGGGGTACGACAAGCAGTACTTC

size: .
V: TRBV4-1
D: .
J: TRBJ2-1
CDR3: CASSPSSSGVYNLGEQFF
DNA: TGCGCCAGCAGCCCTTCGTCCTCGGGGGTTTACAATTTAGGTGAGCAGTTCTTC

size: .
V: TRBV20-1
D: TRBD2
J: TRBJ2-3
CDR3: CSARKSSGRGRTDTQYF
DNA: TGCAGTGCTAGGAAGAGTAGCGGGAGGGGTCGCACAGATACGCAGTATTTT

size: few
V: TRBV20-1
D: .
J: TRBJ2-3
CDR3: CSARLSDFIGADTQYF
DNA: TGCAGTGCTAGACTCTCGGACTTTATCGGAGCAGATACGCAGTATTTT

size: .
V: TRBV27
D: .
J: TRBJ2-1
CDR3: CASREGRWEKEQFF
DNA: TGTGCCAGCAGAGAAGGACGGTGGGAAAAGGAGCAGTTCTTC

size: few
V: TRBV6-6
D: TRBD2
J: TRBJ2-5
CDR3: CASSYGRAGGAETQYF
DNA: TGTGCCAGCAGTTACGGACGAGCGGGAGGGGCAGAGACCCAGTACTTC

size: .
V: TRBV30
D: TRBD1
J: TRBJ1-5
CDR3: CAWGGQTNQPQHF
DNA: TGTGCCTGGGGGGGACAGACCAATCAGCCCCAGCATTTT

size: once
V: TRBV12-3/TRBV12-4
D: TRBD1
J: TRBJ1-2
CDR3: CASRYRGEVDDYTF
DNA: TGTGCCAGCAGGTACAGGGGGGAGGTGGATGACTACACCTTC

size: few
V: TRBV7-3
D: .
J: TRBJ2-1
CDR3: CASSSDGRGEQFF
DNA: TGTGCCAGCAGCTCCGACGGACGGGGAGAGCAGTTCTTC

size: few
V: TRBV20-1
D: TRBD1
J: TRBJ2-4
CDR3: CSTGGAKNIQYF
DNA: TGCAGTACAGGGGGAGCCAAAAACATTCAGTACTTC

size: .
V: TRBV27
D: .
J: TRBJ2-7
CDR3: CASIPRAGNLYEQYF
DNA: TGTGCCAGCATTCCTCGGGCAGGGAATCTCTACGAGCAGTACTTC

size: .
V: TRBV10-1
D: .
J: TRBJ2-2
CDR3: CASSSGHRVTGELFF
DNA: TGCGCCAGCAGCTCCGGCCACAGGGTCACCGGGGAGCTGTTTTTT

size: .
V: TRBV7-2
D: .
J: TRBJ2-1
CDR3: CASSLDAGYGNEQFF
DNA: TGTGCCAGCAGCTTAGATGCGGGGTACGGGAATGAGCAGTTCTTC

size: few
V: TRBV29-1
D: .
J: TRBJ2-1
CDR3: CSVVPPGAIHDNEQFF
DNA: TGCAGCGTTGTGCCTCCGGGGGCCATCCACGACAATGAGCAGTTCTTC

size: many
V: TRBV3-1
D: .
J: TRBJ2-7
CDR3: CASSQDLRQAYEQYF
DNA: TGTGCCAGCAGCCAAGATCTCCGACAGGCCTACGAGCAGTACTTC

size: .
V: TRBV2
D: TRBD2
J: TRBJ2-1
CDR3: CASRAGTSGGNEQFF
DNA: TGTGCCAGCAGGGCCGGGACTAGCGGGGGAAATGAGCAGTTCTTC

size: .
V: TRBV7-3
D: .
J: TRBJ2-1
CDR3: CASSSTQVGDTYNEQFF
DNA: TGTGCCAGCAGCTCCACCCAAGTAGGAGATACCTACAATGAGCAGTTCTTC

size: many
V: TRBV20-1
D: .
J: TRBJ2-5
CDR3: CSARGTAQETQYF
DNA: TGCAGTGCTAGGGGGACTGCACAAGAGACCCAGTACTTC

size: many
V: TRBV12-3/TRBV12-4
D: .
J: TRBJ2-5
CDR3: CASSLDGNQETQYF
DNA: TGTGCCAGCAGTTTAGATGGTAACCAAGAGACCCAGTACTTC

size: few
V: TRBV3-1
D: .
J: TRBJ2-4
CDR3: CASSQDAGTGQYF
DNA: TGTGCCAGCAGCCAAGATGCCGGAACAGGGCAGTACTTC

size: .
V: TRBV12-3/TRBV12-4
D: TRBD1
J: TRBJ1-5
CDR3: CVSSPRGLQPQHF
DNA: TGTGTCAGCAGTCCCAGGGGGTTACAGCCCCAGCATTTT

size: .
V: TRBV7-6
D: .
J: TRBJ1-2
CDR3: CASSFDRRLIGYTF
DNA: TGTGCCAGCAGCTTTGACAGGCGCCTTATCGGCTACACCTTC

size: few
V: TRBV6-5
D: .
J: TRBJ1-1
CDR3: CASSPTSRNTEAFF
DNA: TGTGCCAGCAGCCCCACCTCACGGAACACTGAAGCTTTCTTT

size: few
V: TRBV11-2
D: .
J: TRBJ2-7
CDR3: CASSLFEAEHEQYF
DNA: TGTGCCAGCAGCTTGTTCGAGGCGGAACACGAGCAGTACTTC

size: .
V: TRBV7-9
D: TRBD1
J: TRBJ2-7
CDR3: CASSDEYRGGQYF
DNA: TGTGCCAGCAGCGATGAGTACAGGGGTGGGCAGTACTTC

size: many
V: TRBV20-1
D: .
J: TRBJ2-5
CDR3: CSARNPADWGETQYF
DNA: TGCAGTGCCAGAAACCCCGCGGACTGGGGGGAGACCCAGTACTTC

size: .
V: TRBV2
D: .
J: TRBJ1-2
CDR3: CASSIDKQGPNYGYTF
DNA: TGTGCCAGCAGCATCGACAAGCAGGGGCCTAACTATGGCTACACCTTC

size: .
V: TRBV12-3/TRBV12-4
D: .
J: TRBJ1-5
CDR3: CASSVERRGRQPQHF
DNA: TGTGCCAGCAGTGTGGAACGCAGGGGTCGTCAGCCCCAGCATTTT

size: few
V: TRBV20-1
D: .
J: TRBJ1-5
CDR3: CSARDGRYNQPQHF
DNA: TGCAGTGCTAGAGATGGCCGTTACAATCAGCCCCAGCATTTT

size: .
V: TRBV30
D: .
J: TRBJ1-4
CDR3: CACRRHNEKLFF
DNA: TGTGCCTGTCGACGGCATAATGAAAAACTGTTTTTT

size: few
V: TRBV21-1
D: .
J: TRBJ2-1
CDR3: CASRDSGRSLAEQFF
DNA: TGTGCCAGCAGGGATAGCGGGAGAAGCTTGGCTGAGCAGTTCTTC

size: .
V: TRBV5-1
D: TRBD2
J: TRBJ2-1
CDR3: CASSLAGLAASYSEQFF
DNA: TGCGCCAGCAGCTTGGCGGGACTAGCGGCCTCCTACAGTGAGCAGTTCTTC

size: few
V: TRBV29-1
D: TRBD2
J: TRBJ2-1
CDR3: CSVRHGGGQIEQFF
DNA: TGCAGCGTCCGTCACGGCGGGGGGCAAATTGAGCAGTTCTTC

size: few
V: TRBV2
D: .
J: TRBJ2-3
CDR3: CASTSGGRSTDTQYF
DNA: TGTGCCAGCACTTCCGGGGGGCGAAGCACAGATACGCAGTATTTT